Below, 19 T cell receptor beta chains from the same sample are listed, as sequenced in a study of shared clonotypes between healthy human individuals. Using immunoSEQ multiplex PCR, the repertoire was profiled, and TCRdb retains in-frame clones only, with some absent. The sample contains over a million clones, about 74% of which appear only once. The sequencing input was memory CD4+ T cells sorted from blood. Noted subset: CD45RA-negative fraction. These receptors were obtained from a man aged 18 to 30 in good health.

V usage is TRBV5-4 and J usage is TRBJ1-1; D ambiguous. The CDR3 totals 14 residues. Germline lookup yields CDR1 SGHNT and CDR2 YYREEE (reference sequence). The V and J ends lost 0 bases and 0 bases respectively, with 6 bases between them. Here the CDR3 DNA reads TGTGCCAGCAGCTTGGATCAGGTGAACACTGAAGCTTTCTTT. Protein product: CASSLDQVNTEAFF. Full variable domain (outside the CDR3, taken from reference TRBV5-4 and TRBJ1-1): ETGVTQSPTHLIKTRGQQVTLRCSSQSGHNTVSWYQQALGQGPQFIFQYYREEENGRGNFPPRFSGLQFPNYSSELNVNALELDDSALYLCASSLDQVNTEAFFGQGTRLTVV.

The V and J genes are TRBV20-1 and TRBJ2-1, with D unclear. The CDR3 totals 11 residues. The V end was cut by 5 bases, the J end by 10 bases, with 12 bases between. CDR1 and CDR2 from the germline V gene are DFQATT and SNEGSKA (reference sequence). CDR3 in DNA: TGCAGTGCTCACGGTGGGTCGGAGCAGTTCTTC. Its translation: CSAHGGSEQFF.

The chain recombines TRBV5-6 with TRBJ2-3, with D uncertain. The length of the CDR3 is 19 residues. The germline CDR1 and CDR2 sequences are SGHDT and YYEEEE. V shed 0 bases and J shed 2 bases, with 22 bases lying between them. CDR3 coding DNA: TGTGCCAGCAGCTTGGGCGATCGAGGCAGGACCTCCCCCACAGATACGCAGTATTTT. Protein product: CASSLGDRGRTSPTDTQYF.

The chain recombines TRBV5-5 with TRBJ1-4, with D uncertain. The CDR3 is 13 residues long. Deletions cut 4 bases from V and 4 bases from J, with 8 bases between. The germline CDR1 and CDR2 sequences are SGHKS and YYEKEE (reference sequence). Written as DNA, the CDR3 is TGTGCCAGCAGCCTGGTATTTAATGAAAAACTGTTTTTT. Translated, it gives CASSLVFNEKLFF.

The rearrangement uses TRBV19 and TRBJ1-3; D unresolved. This CDR3 has 15 amino acids. Germline V lookup: CDR1 LNHDA, CDR2 SQIVND (reference sequence). V dropped 1 base and J dropped 0 bases, with 7 bases sitting between them. CDR3 sequence (DNA): TGTGCCAGTAGTATAGGGCAGAGCTCTGGAAACACCATATATTTT. Residues: CASSIGQSSGNTIYF. The full variable domain, its missing parts supplied by reference TRBV19 and TRBJ1-3, is DGGITQSPKYLFRKEGQNVTLSCEQNLNHDAMYWYRQDPGQGLRLIYYSQIVNDFQKGDIAEGYSVSREKKESFPLTVTSAQKNPTAFYLCASSIGQSSGNTIYFGEGSWLTVV.

As to this clone: Germline and junction disagree at one end, which may indicate a read error. The CDR3 sequence: CASSLNRGTEAFF. Here the CDR3 DNA reads TGTGCTAGCAGCCTAAACAGGGGCACTGAAGCTTTCTTT. The chain is built from TRBV7-7 and TRBJ1-1, with 7 bases aligning to TRBD1. CDR1 and CDR2 from the germline V gene are SSHAT and FNYEAQ (reference sequence). This CDR3 contains 13 residues.

This chain links TRBV30 with TRBJ2-7, with no clear D. The CDR3 is made up of 12 amino acids. Germline-derived CDR1 and CDR2 are GTSNPN and SVGIG (reference sequence). Trimming stripped 0 bases from V and 6 bases from J, with 9 bases between. DNA of the CDR3: TGTGCCTGGAGTGTAAGCGCTTTCGAGCAGTACTTC. Translating it yields CAWSVSAFEQYF.

Only a few counts were recorded for this clone. This chain joins TRBV10-1 and TRBJ2-5, with D possibly being TRBD1 or TRBD2 (5 bases each). The CDR3 extends over 14 amino acids. The germline V gene encodes CDR1 WNHNN and CDR2 SYGVQD (reference sequence). Between the trimmed V and J ends, which lost 6 bases and 2 bases, there was a span of 13 bases. DNA for the CDR3: TGCGCCAGCAGGAGCGCCGGGGCTCAAGAGACCCAGTACTTC. The encoded protein is CASRSAGAQETQYF.

The chain employs TRBV19 and TRBJ2-5, with TRBD1 matching over 7 bases. V trimming: 3 bases; J trimming: 1 base; junction bases outside the gene matches: 8. The CDR3 totals 16 residues. Germline V gene data show CDR1 as LNHDA and CDR2 as SQIVND (reference sequence). The DNA of the CDR3 is TGTGCCAGTAGTATTGGTCTGGGACAGATCCAAGAGACCCAGTACTTC. Its translation is CASSIGLGQIQETQYF.

This chain links TRBV6-5 with TRBJ2-2; the D gene is possibly TRBD1 (7 bases). The germline V and J ends were trimmed by 0 bases and 11 bases, with 13 bases remaining between them. CDR3 length equals 14 residues. Germline CDR1 is MNHEY and CDR2 is SVGAGI. CDR3: CASSYSQGGRELFF. The CDR3 nucleotides are TGTGCCAGCAGTTACTCCCAGGGGGGACGAGAGCTGTTTTTT.

V is TRBV5-1 and J is TRBJ2-7; 9 bases line up with TRBD1. Trimming at V came to 4 bases and at J to 5 bases, leaving 13 bases not matched to a gene. Germline V gene data show CDR1 as SGHRS and CDR2 as YFSETQ. The CDR3 has 16 residues. CDR3 coding DNA: TGCGCCAGCAGCCTAACGAATACAGGGGGCGCCCACGAGCAGTACTTC. This gives the protein CASSLTNTGGAHEQYF.

The chain has TRBV6-1 and TRBJ2-2; tentative D call: TRBD2 (5 bases). Trimming took 9 bases from V and 1 from J, leaving 12 bases between them. This CDR3 region has 14 residues. Germline V gene sequence: CDR1 MNHNS, CDR2 SASEGT. The CDR3 reads CASITSGNTGELFF. The DNA of the CDR3 is TGTGCCAGTATCACTAGTGGGAACACCGGGGAGCTGTTTTTT.

In DNA, the CDR3 is TGTGCCAGCAGCTTGAACGGACGGGATACGCAGTATTTT. Its protein is CASSLNGRDTQYF. The rearrangement uses TRBV7-2 and TRBJ2-3; D gene ambiguous. CDR3 length: 13 residues. The V and J ends lost 3 bases and 6 bases respectively, with 10 bases between them. CDR1 SGHTA and CDR2 FQGNSA come from the germline V gene.

The rearrangement links TRBV5-8 to TRBJ2-6; D remains ambiguous. V dropped 4 bases and J dropped 1 base, with 12 bases sitting between them. This CDR3 comprises 16 residues. CDR1 and CDR2 from the germline V gene are SGHTS and YDEGEE. The CDR3 loop is CASSLYKGSGANVLTF. For the CDR3, the DNA is TGTGCCAGCAGCCTCTATAAGGGATCTGGGGCCAACGTCCTGACTTTC.

The J gene is TRBJ2-7, the V gene TRBV5-6, with 8 bases matching TRBD1. This CDR3 is 16 amino acids long. V lost 4 bases, J lost 4 bases, and 13 bases stayed unmatched. CDR1 is SGHDT, CDR2 YYEEEE, per germline. CDR3 region: CASSPMTGVLSYEQYF. The DNA for the CDR3 is TGTGCCAGCAGCCCCATGACAGGGGTACTCTCATACGAGCAGTACTTC.

This clone was detected only once. The rearrangement uses TRBV7-9 and TRBJ1-1; 11 positions match TRBD1. The ends lost 5 bases at V and 2 bases at J; junction bases unmatched: 13. Per germline, CDR1 SEHNR and CDR2 FQNEAQ (reference sequence). The CDR3 runs 18 residues. CDR3 DNA: TGTGCCAGCAGCCCGTACCGGGACAGGGGGTCCGAAAACACTGAAGCTTTCTTT. Its translation: CASSPYRDRGSENTEAFF. The full variable domain, rest sourced from reference TRBV7-9 and TRBJ1-1, is DTGVSQNPRHKITKRGQNVTFRCDPISEHNRLYWYRQTLGQGPEFLTYFQNEAQLEKSRLLSDRFSAERPKGSFSTLEIQRTEQGDSAMYLCASSPYRDRGSENTEAFFGQGTRLTVV.

V is TRBV28 and J is TRBJ1-3; D gene ambiguous. This CDR3 contains 11 residues. V lost 6 bases to trimming and J lost 6 bases, with 6 bases between them. The germline gives CDR1 MDHEN, CDR2 SYDVKM. Written as DNA, the CDR3 is TGTGCCAGCAGGCAGGAAAACACCATATATTTT. Translating it yields CASRQENTIYF.

This clone came up once. CDR3 amino acids: CASSLVEGGNIQYF. The CDR3 region has the DNA TGTGCCAGCAGCTTAGTGGAGGGGGGAAACATTCAGTACTTC. The V gene is TRBV7-9, the J gene TRBJ2-4, with D tentatively TRBD1 or TRBD2 (6 bases each). This CDR3 contains 14 residues. Germline-derived CDR1 and CDR2 are SEHNR and FQNEAQ (reference sequence). The V and J ends lost 1 base and 6 bases respectively, with 10 bases between them.

This rearrangement joins TRBV2 to TRBJ1-5, with 7 bases fitting TRBD1. Germline V gene data show CDR1 as SNHLY and CDR2 as FYNNEI. The junction had 13 bases not matched to a gene; V was cut back by 6 bases and J by 2 bases. The CDR3 is 17 residues long. This CDR3 is CASRSGTEGLGNQPQHF. CDR3 sequence (DNA): TGTGCCAGCAGGAGCGGGACAGAGGGCTTAGGCAATCAGCCCCAGCATTTT.